The sequence of this T cell receptor beta chain was determined in a study of blood T cell repertoires in COVID-19. Participants' reported clinical history set cohort assignment. Some clones are missing from TCRdb's copy, which holds only in-frame ones; the method was immunoSEQ multiplex PCR. Of a few hundred thousand clones listed, 85% to 90% are singletons. This CDR3 is 10 amino acids long. Trimming took off 3 bases at V and 8 bases at J, with 2 bases between the two ends. From germline, CDR1 is SNHLY and CDR2 FYNNEI. The genes are TRBV2 and TRBJ2-1; no firm D call. Sample: PBMCs or T cells enriched from blood (not recorded which). The source of this sequence is a man aged 40-50 years who had recovered from COVID-19. CDR3 sequence (DNA): TGTGCCAGCAGTGACTATGAGCAGTTCTTC. This codes for CASSDYEQFF.